The entry below describes one T cell receptor beta chain. The antigen this receptor binds is unknown. Base qualities are missing; no much larger clone stands one base away. V is clipped by 6 bases and J by 5 bases, and the sequence between their germline boundaries is 16 bases long. In the germline V gene, CDR1 corresponds to MNHEY and CDR2 to SVGEGT. The CDR3 contains 14 residues, cysteine and phenylalanine counted. The retained sequence is limited to the CDR3, 42 bases, with the frame set at the first base. The data belong to a study of human T cells and chemical hapten exposure (dated by TCRdb to the early 2020s). In terms of the full investigation: For sensitization, 2% DPC in acetone was applied to a 2 cm by 2 cm area of upper inner arm skin. The study tracked peripheral blood TCR repertoire changes in vivo during primary and secondary sensitization to the hapten diphenylcyclopropenone (DPC) in alopecia patients. The libraries were sequenced as a pool, and the TCR yield per sample differed mostly because of small variations in library volumes within the pool. Patch tests used Finn chambers with 0.01% DPC on the upper back, scored after 6 days by International Contact Dermatitis Research Group standards. Blood samples were taken from patients before sensitization (week 0) and then at 2, 6 and about 24 weeks after DPC sensitization. For TCR sequencing, blood came from 25 to 35 alopecia patients at anywhere from one to four time points (pre-sensitization, 2, 6 and 24 weeks). Weekly therapeutic DPC doses were additionally applied to the scalp of patients throughout the roughly 23-week study period. The patient cohort, mostly female, included alopecia areata with under or over 50% scalp involvement, alopecia totalis and alopecia universalis. What the study reported, not specific to this receptor: After repeated subsampling, the strength of the expansion versus patch-test correlation and the threshold at which it became significant changed. Significantly more large CDR3 similarity clusters were formed by expanded TCRs than by pre-sensitization or healthy control sets, consistent with antigen-driven responses. All patients had alopecia, a presumed autoimmune disease, so their immune response might differ from that of healthy individuals. DPC sensitization did not change the number of TCRs with a frequency above 1 in 1000, and there was no evidence of changes in global repertoire structure. Patch test score correlated positively with the number of PT1 expanded TCRs, reaching significance at thresholds 8, 16 and 32 but not at 4.

The time point label here, explained by the study, means: pre-sensitization, week 0. What the treatment or condition label conveys for this sample: therapeutic diphenylcyclopropenone sensitization with weekly scalp DPC. At every patch-test visit, the blood draw took place before the patch test was put on. Eligible patients were aged 18 to 70, diagnosed with alopecia, deemed suitable for DPC therapy, and excluded if pregnant. Unfractionated whole blood was collected in Tempus Blood RNA tubes, and total RNA was extracted from that blood. Libraries were constructed by RACE. TCRdb names NextSeq 500 as the instrument used. Library preparation attached unique molecular identifiers to individual cDNA molecules for quantitative, reproducible TCR counting. For every blood RNA sample, sequencing covered both the TCR alpha and TCR beta chains. The authors' analysis ran thus. A median of about 89,000 TCRs per sample was observed, with a range of about 23,224 to 750,000. The Decombinator software suite was used to annotate V, J and CDR3 in the TCR reads. For the PS versus PT1 abundance plots, all samples were subsampled to the same number of TCRs (28,000). Expanded TCRs were defined as absent before sensitization and observed at least eight times at the 2-week time point. Starting from the raw public reads, TCRdb applied fastp trimming at Q25, assembled clones with MiXCR and retained in-frame beta chains. A single entry per CDR3 protein holds the most common genes and DNA from its merged rows. The V and J calls were not made by the authors but by TCRdb's processing. The sample has 100,000 to 150,000 distinct CDR3 sequences on record, approximately 13% of them singletons. Around 3% of the sample belongs to the ten largest clones.

The clonotype comes from a woman in her late teens or twenties with alopecia areata. Some clones in this sample may be carry-over from other donors' samples. Sequencing used whole blood, obtained in connection with sensitization to the hapten diphenylcyclopropenone (DPC). The rearrangement joined TRBV6-2 or TRBV6-3 to TRBJ1-1, with TRBD1 tentatively as D gene (6 bases match). CDR3 loop: CASSRLAGETEAFF. The DNA sequence is as follows: TGTGCCAGCAGCAGACTGGCAGGGGAAACTGAAGCTTTCTTT.